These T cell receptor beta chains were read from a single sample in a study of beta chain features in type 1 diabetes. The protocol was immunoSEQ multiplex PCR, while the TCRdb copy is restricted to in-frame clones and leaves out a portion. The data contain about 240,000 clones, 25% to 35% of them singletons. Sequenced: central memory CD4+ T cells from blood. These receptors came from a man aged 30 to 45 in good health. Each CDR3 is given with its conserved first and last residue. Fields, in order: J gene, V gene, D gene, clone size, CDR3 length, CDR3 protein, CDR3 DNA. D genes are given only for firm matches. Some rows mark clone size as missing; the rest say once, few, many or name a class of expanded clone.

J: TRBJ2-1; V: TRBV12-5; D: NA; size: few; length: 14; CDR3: CASGPSSSYNEQFF; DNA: TGTGCTAGTGGTCCCAGCAGCTCCTACAATGAGCAGTTCTTC
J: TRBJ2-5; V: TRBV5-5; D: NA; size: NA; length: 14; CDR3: CASSLMAGSETQYF; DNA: TGTGCCAGCAGCTTAATGGCGGGATCCGAGACCCAGTACTTC
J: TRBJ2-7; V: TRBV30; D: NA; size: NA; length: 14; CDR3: CAWSQTPYRYEQYF; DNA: TGTGCCTGGAGTCAAACGCCTTATCGCTACGAGCAGTACTTC
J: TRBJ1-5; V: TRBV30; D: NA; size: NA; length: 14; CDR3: CAWAGGDKNQPQHF; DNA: TGTGCCTGGGCTGGGGGGGATAAAAATCAGCCCCAGCATTTT
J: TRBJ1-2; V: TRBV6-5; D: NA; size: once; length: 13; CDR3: CASSYGYNYGYTF; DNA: TGTGCCAGCAGTTATGGGTATAACTATGGCTACACCTTC
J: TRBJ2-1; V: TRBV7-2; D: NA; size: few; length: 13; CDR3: CASNTYNHNEQFF; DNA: TGTGCCAGCAATACTTACAACCACAATGAGCAGTTCTTC
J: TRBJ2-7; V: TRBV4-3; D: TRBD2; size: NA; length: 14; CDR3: CASSKTSGNYEQYF; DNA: TGCGCCAGCAGCAAGACTAGCGGGAACTACGAGCAGTACTTC
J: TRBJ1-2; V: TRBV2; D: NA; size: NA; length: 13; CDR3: CASSRTPDHGYTF; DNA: TGTGCCAGCAGCCGAACACCGGACCATGGCTACACCTTC
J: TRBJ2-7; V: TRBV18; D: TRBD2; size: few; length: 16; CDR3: CASSPTLAASSYEQYF; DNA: TGTGCCAGCTCACCAACGCTAGCGGCCAGCTCCTACGAGCAGTACTTC
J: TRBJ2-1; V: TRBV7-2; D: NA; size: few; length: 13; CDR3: CASSLGQYNEQFF; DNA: TGTGCCAGCAGCTTAGGGCAGTACAATGAGCAGTTCTTC
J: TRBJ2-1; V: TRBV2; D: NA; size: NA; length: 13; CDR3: CATWQIRPNEQFF; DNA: TGTGCCACCTGGCAGATCCGACCCAATGAGCAGTTCTTC
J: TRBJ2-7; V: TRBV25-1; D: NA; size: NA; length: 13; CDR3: CASSDPGSYEQYF; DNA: TGTGCCAGCAGTGATCCCGGCAGTTACGAGCAGTACTTC
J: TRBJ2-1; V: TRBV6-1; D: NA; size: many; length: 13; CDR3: CASRGGGGNEQFF; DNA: TGTGCCAGCAGGGGCGGAGGCGGCAATGAGCAGTTCTTC
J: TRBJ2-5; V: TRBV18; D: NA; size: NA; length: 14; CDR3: CASSPQAGGETQYF; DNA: TGTGCCAGCTCACCCCAGGCAGGAGGGGAGACCCAGTACTTC
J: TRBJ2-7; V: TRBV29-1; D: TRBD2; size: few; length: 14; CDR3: CSVGGSGRRYEQYF; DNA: TGCAGCGTGGGGGGGAGCGGGAGACGGTACGAGCAGTACTTC
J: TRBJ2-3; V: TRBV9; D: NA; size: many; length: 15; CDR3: CASSVGRAGTDTQYF; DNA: TGTGCCAGCAGCGTAGGGAGGGCTGGCACAGATACGCAGTATTTT
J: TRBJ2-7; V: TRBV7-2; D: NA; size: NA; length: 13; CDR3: CASSLTLGSEQYF; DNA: TGTGCCAGCAGCCTCACGTTGGGTTCCGAGCAGTACTTC
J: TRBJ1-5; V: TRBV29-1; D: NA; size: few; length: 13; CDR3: CSVAGGPNQPQHF; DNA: TGCAGCGTCGCGGGGGGGCCCAATCAGCCCCAGCATTTT
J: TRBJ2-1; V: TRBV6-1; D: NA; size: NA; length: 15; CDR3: CASSERLESYNEQFF; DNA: TGTGCCAGCAGTGAAAGACTAGAATCCTACAATGAGCAGTTCTTC
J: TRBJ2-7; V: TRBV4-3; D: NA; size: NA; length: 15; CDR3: CASSQDRRGTYEQYF; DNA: TGCGCCAGCAGCCAAGATAGGCGGGGTACCTACGAGCAGTACTTC
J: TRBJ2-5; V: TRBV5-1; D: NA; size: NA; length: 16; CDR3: CASSPGVMGQQETQYF; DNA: TGCGCCAGCAGCCCGGGGGTGATGGGACAGCAAGAGACCCAGTACTTC
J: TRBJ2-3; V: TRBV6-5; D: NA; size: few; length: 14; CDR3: CASNLRSGPDTQYF; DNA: TGTGCCAGCAACCTAAGGTCAGGGCCAGATACGCAGTATTTT
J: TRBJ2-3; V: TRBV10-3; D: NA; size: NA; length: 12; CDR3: CAISGAADTQYF; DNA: TGTGCCATCAGCGGGGCAGCAGATACGCAGTATTTT
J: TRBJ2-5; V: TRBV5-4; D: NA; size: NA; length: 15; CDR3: CASSLFRGSQETQYF; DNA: TGTGCCAGCAGCTTGTTCCGGGGATCCCAAGAGACCCAGTACTTC
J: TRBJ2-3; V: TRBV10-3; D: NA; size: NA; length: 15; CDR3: CAIRGSGKGTDTQYF; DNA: TGTGCCATCAGGGGTAGCGGAAAAGGCACAGATACGCAGTATTTT
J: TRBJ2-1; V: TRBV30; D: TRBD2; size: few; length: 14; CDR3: CAWSPTSGGNEQFF; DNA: TGTGCCTGGAGCCCGACTAGCGGGGGGAATGAGCAGTTCTTC
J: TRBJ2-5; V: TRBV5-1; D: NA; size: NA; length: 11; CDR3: CASSFDETQYF; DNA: TGCGCCAGCAGCTTCGATGAGACCCAGTACTTC
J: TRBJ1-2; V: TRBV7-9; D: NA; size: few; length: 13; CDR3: CASSRDGRGGYTF; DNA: TGTGCCAGCAGCCGGGACGGCCGCGGGGGCTACACCTTC
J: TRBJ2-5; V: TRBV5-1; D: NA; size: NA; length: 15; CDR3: CASSLEGGPGETQYF; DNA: TGCGCCAGCAGCTTGGAAGGGGGGCCGGGAGAGACCCAGTACTTC
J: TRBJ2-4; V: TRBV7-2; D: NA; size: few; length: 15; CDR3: CASSLRGSQEDIQYF; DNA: TGTGCCAGCAGCTTACGTGGCAGCCAAGAGGACATTCAGTACTTC
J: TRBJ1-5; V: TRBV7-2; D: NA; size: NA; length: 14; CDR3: CASSRDSSNQPQHF; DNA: TGTGCCAGCAGCCGAGACTCTAGCAATCAGCCCCAGCATTTT
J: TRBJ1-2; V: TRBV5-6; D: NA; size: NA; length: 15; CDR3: CASSLLTGSNYGYTF; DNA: TGTGCCAGCAGCCTTTTGACAGGCTCTAACTATGGCTACACCTTC
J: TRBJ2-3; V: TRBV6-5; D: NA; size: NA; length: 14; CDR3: CASSPRGRTDTQYF; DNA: TGTGCCAGCAGCCCCCGGGGGCGGACAGATACGCAGTATTTT
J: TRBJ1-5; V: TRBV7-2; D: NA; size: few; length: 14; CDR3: CASSLDGRPQPQHF; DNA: TGTGCCAGCAGCTTAGACGGGCGGCCTCAGCCCCAGCATTTT
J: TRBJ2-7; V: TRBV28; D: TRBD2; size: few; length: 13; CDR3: CAAQTSGSYEQYF; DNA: TGTGCCGCTCAGACTAGCGGCAGCTACGAGCAGTACTTC
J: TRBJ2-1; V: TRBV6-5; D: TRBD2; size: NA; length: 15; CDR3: CASSPLAGDPNEQFF; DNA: TGTGCCAGCAGTCCCCTAGCGGGAGACCCCAATGAGCAGTTCTTC
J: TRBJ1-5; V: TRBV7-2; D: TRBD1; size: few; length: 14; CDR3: CASSRDRGIQPQHF; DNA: TGTGCCAGCAGCCGGGACAGGGGGATTCAGCCCCAGCATTTT
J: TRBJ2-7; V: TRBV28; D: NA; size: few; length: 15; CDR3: CASSLPAAFSYEQYF; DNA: TGTGCCAGCAGCCTGCCGGCGGCCTTCTCCTACGAGCAGTACTTC
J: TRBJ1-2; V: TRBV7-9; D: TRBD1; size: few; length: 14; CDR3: CASTPRGRPYGYTF; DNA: TGTGCCAGCACCCCGAGGGGGCGCCCCTATGGCTACACCTTC
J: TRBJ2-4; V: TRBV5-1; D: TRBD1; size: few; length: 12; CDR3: CASSWDRDIQYF; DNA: TGCGCCAGCAGTTGGGACAGGGACATTCAGTACTTC
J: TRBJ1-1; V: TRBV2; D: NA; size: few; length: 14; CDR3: CASSASSGNTEAFF; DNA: TGTGCCAGCAGTGCCTCCAGCGGTAACACTGAAGCTTTCTTT
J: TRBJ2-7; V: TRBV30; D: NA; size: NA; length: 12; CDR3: CAWRYGQREQYF; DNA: TGTGCCTGGAGATATGGACAACGCGAGCAGTACTTC
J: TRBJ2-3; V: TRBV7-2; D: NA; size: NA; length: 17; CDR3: CASSLGGPHSGADTQYF; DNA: TGTGCCAGCAGCTTAGGAGGGCCCCACAGTGGGGCAGATACGCAGTATTTT
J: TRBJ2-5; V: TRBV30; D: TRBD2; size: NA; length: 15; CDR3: CAWKKGLAGAETQYF; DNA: TGTGCCTGGAAGAAGGGACTAGCGGGAGCAGAGACCCAGTACTTC
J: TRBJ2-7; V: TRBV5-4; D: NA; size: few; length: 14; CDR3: CASSLYKSPGEQYF; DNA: TGTGCCAGCAGCTTGTATAAGAGTCCGGGGGAGCAGTACTTC
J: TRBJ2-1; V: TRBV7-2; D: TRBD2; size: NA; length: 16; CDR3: CASSFLTSGRAGEQFF; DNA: TGTGCCAGCAGCTTTTTGACTAGCGGGAGGGCCGGGGAGCAGTTCTTC
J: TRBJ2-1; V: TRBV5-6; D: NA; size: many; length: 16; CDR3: CASSFSGPSSYNEQFF; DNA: TGTGCCAGCAGCTTCAGCGGGCCCAGCTCCTACAATGAGCAGTTCTTC
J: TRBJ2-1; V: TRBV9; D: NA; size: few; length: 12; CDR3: CASSPRSNEQFF; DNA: TGTGCCAGCAGCCCTCGTTCCAATGAGCAGTTCTTC
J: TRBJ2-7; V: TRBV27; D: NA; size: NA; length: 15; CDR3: CASSLKFPRGYEQYF; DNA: TGTGCCAGCAGTTTAAAGTTTCCGAGGGGCTACGAGCAGTACTTC
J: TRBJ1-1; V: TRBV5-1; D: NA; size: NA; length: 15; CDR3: CASSLAGRVDTEAFF; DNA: TGCGCCAGCAGCTTGGCGGGGAGGGTGGACACTGAAGCTTTCTTT
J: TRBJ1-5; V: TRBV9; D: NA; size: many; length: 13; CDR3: CASSEMMVGPQHF; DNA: TGTGCCAGCAGCGAAATGATGGTGGGGCCCCAGCATTTT
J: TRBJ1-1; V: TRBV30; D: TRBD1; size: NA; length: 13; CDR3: CAWNTGGNTEAFF; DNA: TGTGCCTGGAATACAGGGGGAAACACTGAAGCTTTCTTT
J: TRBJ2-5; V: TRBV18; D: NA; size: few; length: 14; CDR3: CASSPGLNQETQYF; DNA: TGTGCCAGCTCACCTGGGCTCAACCAAGAGACCCAGTACTTC
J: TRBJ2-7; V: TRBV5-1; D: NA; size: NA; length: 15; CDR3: CASSWAPGEYYEQYF; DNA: TGCGCCAGCAGCTGGGCTCCAGGGGAGTACTACGAGCAGTACTTC
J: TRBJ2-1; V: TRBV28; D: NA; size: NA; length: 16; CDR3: CASSSPTGGSYNEQFF; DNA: TGTGCCAGCAGTTCACCGACAGGCGGGTCCTACAATGAGCAGTTCTTC
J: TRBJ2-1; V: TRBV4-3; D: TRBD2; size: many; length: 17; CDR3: CASSQGRTSGRDSPAFF; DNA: TGCGCCAGCAGCCAAGGGAGGACTAGCGGGAGGGATTCCCCAGCGTTCTTC
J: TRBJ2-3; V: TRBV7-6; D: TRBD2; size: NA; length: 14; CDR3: CASSFSGSTDTQYF; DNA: TGTGCCAGCAGCTTTAGCGGGTCCACAGATACGCAGTATTTT